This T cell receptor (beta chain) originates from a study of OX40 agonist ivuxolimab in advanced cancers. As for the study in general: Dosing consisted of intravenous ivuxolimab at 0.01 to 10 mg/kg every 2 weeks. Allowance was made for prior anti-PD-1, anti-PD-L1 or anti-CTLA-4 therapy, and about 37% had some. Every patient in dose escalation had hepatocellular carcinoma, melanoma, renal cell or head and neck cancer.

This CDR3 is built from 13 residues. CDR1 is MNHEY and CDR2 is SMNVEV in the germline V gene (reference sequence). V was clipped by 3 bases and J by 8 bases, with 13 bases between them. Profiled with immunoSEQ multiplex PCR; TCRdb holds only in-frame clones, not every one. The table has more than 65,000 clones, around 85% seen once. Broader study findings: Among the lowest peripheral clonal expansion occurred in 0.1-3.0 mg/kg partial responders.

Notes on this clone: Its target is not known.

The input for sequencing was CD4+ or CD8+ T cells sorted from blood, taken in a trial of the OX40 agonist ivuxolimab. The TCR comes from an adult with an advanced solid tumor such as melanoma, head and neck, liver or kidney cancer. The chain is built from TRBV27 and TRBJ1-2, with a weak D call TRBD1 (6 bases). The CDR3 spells CASSFSGVVGYTF. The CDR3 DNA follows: TGTGCCAGCAGTTTCTCAGGGGTGGTCGGCTACACCTTC.